These 17 T cell receptor beta chains were all obtained from the same sample, sequenced in a study of OX40 agonist ivuxolimab in advanced cancers. Generated by immunoSEQ multiplex PCR, the TCRdb table keeps only in-frame clones and is missing some. The sample records about 40,000 clones, 70% to 90% being singletons. Material: CD4+ or CD8+ T cells sorted from blood, obtained in a trial of the OX40 agonist ivuxolimab. Source of these receptors: an adult with an advanced solid tumor such as melanoma, head and neck, liver or kidney cancer.

V gene TRBV5-1 combines with J gene TRBJ2-1; TRBD1 aligns across 11 bases. The CDR3 is made up of 15 amino acids. From germline, CDR1 is SGHRS and CDR2 YFSETQ. Trimming removed 4 bases from V and 7 bases from J; junction bases left unmatched: 7. Written as DNA, the CDR3 is TGCGCCAGCAGCCCCGGGACAGGGGGTTCGAATGAGCAGTTCTTC. Amino acid sequence: CASSPGTGGSNEQFF.

The rearrangement links TRBV7-9 to TRBJ2-5, with a weak D call TRBD2 (6 bases). Between the trimmed V and J ends, which lost 8 bases and 5 bases, there was a span of 24 bases. CDR3 length: 16 residues. CDR1 SEHNR and CDR2 FQNEAQ come from the germline V gene (reference sequence). The DNA of the CDR3 is TGTGCCAGCGACCCCGGGGCGGGGCAGCTTGTGGAGACCCAGTACTTC. This codes for CASDPGAGQLVETQYF.

This chain uses TRBV25-1 with TRBJ2-7; D may be TRBD1 (6 bases). The V end lost 9 bases, the J end lost 2 bases, and 11 bases lay between the germline ends. Germline V gene sequence: CDR1 MGHDK, CDR2 SYGVNS. The CDR3 is 12 residues long. CDR3 protein: CASTGRTYEQYF. CDR3 sequence (DNA): TGTGCCAGTACAGGGCGCACCTACGAGCAGTACTTC.

The table lists this clone with a count of one. The rearrangement uses TRBV6-1 and TRBJ1-2, with TRBD1 matching over 8 bases. V was clipped by 6 bases and J by 4 bases; unmatched bases: 7. Looked up from germline, CDR1 is MNHNS and CDR2 is SASEGT. This CDR3 is built from 14 residues. CDR3 amino acids: CASSSGGAGYGYTF. DNA for the CDR3: TGTGCCAGCAGCTCAGGGGGCGCAGGCTATGGCTACACCTTC.

V usage is TRBV29-1 and J usage is TRBJ1-2, with 8 nucleotides matching TRBD1. The CDR3 runs 15 residues. The junction had 12 bases not matched to a gene; V was cut back by 5 bases and J by 4 bases. The germline V gene encodes CDR1 SQVTM and CDR2 ANQGSEA. The CDR3 sequence is CSVPRDRGRGYGYTF. The CDR3 nucleotides are TGCAGCGTTCCGCGAGACAGGGGACGGGGCTATGGCTACACCTTC.

This chain uses TRBV12-5 with TRBJ2-3; D uncertain. CDR3 length: 18 amino acids. CDR1 LGHNT and CDR2 FRNRAP come from the germline V gene. Trimming pared 0 bases from V and 0 bases from J, leaving 16 bases between. In DNA, the CDR3 is TGTGCTAGTGGTTTGGTACCCACGGGCAGGAGCAGCACAGATACGCAGTATTTT. This encodes CASGLVPTGRSSTDTQYF. The full variable domain, with the rest looked up from reference TRBV12-5 and TRBJ2-3, is DARVTQTPRHKVTEMGQEVTMRCQPILGHNTVFWYRQTMMQGLELLAYFRNRAPLDDSGMPKDRFSAEMPDATLATLKIQPSEPRDSAVYFCASGLVPTGRSSTDTQYFGPGTRLTVL.

The rearrangement uses TRBV5-4 and TRBJ2-1; D is uncertain. Germline V CDR1 and CDR2: SGHNT, YYREEE (reference sequence). With 4 bases removed from V and 6 bases from J, the gap between germline ends came to 17 bases. CDR3 length: 15 amino acids. This CDR3 reads CASSPESGPFNEQFF. Written as DNA, the CDR3 is TGTGCCAGCAGCCCGGAATCCGGACCTTTCAATGAGCAGTTCTTC. Based on the CDR3 plus reference TRBV5-4 and TRBJ2-1, the full variable domain is ETGVTQSPTHLIKTRGQQVTLRCSSQSGHNTVSWYQQALGQGPQFIFQYYREEENGRGNFPPRFSGLQFPNYSSELNVNALELDDSALYLCASSPESGPFNEQFFGPGTRLTVL.

The gene calls are TRBV6-1 and TRBJ2-7; D is unclear. V dropped 1 base and J dropped 5 bases, with 9 bases sitting between them. Germline CDR1 and CDR2: MNHNS and SASEGT. The CDR3 totals 13 residues. The CDR3 loop is CASSEVQFDEQYF. The CDR3 region has the DNA TGTGCCAGCAGTGAAGTCCAGTTTGACGAGCAGTACTTC.

The chain links TRBV7-9 to TRBJ2-6; D unclear. The germline CDR1 and CDR2 sequences are SEHNR and FQNEAQ (reference sequence). V was shortened by 4 bases and J by 0 bases, with 13 bases between the two germline ends. This CDR3 has 17 residues. Here the CDR3 reads CASSSSGLSSGANVLTF. CDR3 nucleotides: TGTGCCAGCAGCTCATCCGGGCTTAGCTCTGGGGCCAACGTCCTGACTTTC.

V usage is TRBV6-5 and J usage is TRBJ2-7; D unresolved. Deletions cut 5 bases from V and 5 bases from J, with 13 bases between. The germline CDR1 and CDR2 sequences are MNHEY and SVGAGI. The CDR3 sequence is 13 residues long. The CDR3 spells CASSDVVLDEQYF. CDR3 nucleotides: TGTGCCAGCAGTGACGTCGTCTTGGACGAGCAGTACTTC.

The chain recombines TRBV18 with TRBJ2-7, with 10 bases identical to TRBD2. The germline gives CDR1 KGHSH, CDR2 LQKENI. V dropped 4 bases and J dropped 6; count of bases not matched to a gene: 18. CDR3 length: 18 amino acids. The CDR3 nucleotides read TGTGCCAGCTCACAGCGCGGGACTAGCGCAGCTCCGGGCTCCGAGCAGTACTTC. It translates to CASSQRGTSAAPGSEQYF. Full variable domain (remainder filled in from reference TRBV18 and TRBJ2-7): NAGVMQNPRHLVRRRGQEARLRCSPMKGHSHVYWYRQLPEEGLKFMVYLQKENIIDESGMPKERFSAEFPKEGPSILRIQQVVRGDSAAYFCASSQRGTSAAPGSEQYFGPGTRLTVT.

The chain recombines TRBV5-4 with TRBJ2-1; D is possibly TRBD2 (6 bases). Deletions cut 2 bases from V and 2 bases from J, with 11 bases between. Germline-derived CDR1 and CDR2 are SGHNT and YYREEE (reference sequence). This CDR3 is built from 15 residues. CDR3 amino acids: CASSFGDFPYNEQFF. DNA for the CDR3: TGTGCCAGCAGCTTCGGGGACTTTCCCTACAATGAGCAGTTCTTC.

The chain couples TRBV27 to TRBJ1-1; a weak D match, TRBD1 (6 bases). V was shortened by 5 bases and J by 4 bases, with 17 bases between the two germline ends. The CDR3 extends over 15 amino acids. Per the germline V gene, CDR1 is MNHEY and CDR2 is SMNVEV (reference sequence). The CDR3 protein is CASSLSDRPVTEAFF. The DNA for the CDR3 is TGTGCCAGCAGTCTCTCGGACAGACCGGTCACTGAAGCTTTCTTT.

This clone was found a few times. The chain uses TRBV6-6 and TRBJ2-1, with 7 nucleotides matching TRBD1. This CDR3 contains 14 residues. Germline values: CDR1 MNHNY, CDR2 SVGAGI (reference sequence). V lost 4 bases and J lost 2; bases outside the gene matches: 2. Here the CDR3 DNA reads TGTGCCAGCAGTTGGACAGGTACCTACAATGAGCAGTTCTTC. Translating it yields CASSWTGTYNEQFF.

CDR3 sequence (DNA): TGTGCCAGCCCCCCGGACACCCCCCTGGGAAATGAGCAGTTCTTC. This translates into CASPPDTPLGNEQFF. The J gene is TRBJ2-1, the V gene TRBV6-1, with TRBD1 as a possible D gene (5 bases). V was clipped by 8 bases and J by 7 bases, with 21 bases between them. Looked up from germline, CDR1 is MNHNS and CDR2 is SASEGT. CDR3 size: 15 residues.

This rearrangement joins TRBV4-1 to TRBJ2-7; a possible D gene is TRBD2 (6 bases). The germline V and J ends were trimmed by 0 bases and 4 bases, with 13 bases remaining between them. From germline, CDR1 is MGHRA and CDR2 YSYEKL. This CDR3 region has 15 residues. CDR3 in amino acids: CASSQDAPSEYEQYF. The DNA of the CDR3 is TGCGCCAGCAGCCAAGATGCTCCTAGCGAATACGAGCAGTACTTC.

The chain recombines TRBV28 with TRBJ2-7, with 7 bases aligning to TRBD1. The CDR3 length is 15 residues. V lost 5 bases to trimming and J lost 1 base; unmatched junction nucleotides: 8. CDR1 and CDR2 from the germline V gene are MDHEN and SYDVKM. This CDR3 reads CASSPWDRQSYEQYF. As DNA, the CDR3 is TGTGCCAGCAGTCCGTGGGACAGACAATCCTACGAGCAGTACTTC.